Detailed here is one T cell receptor beta chain. The sample originates from a study of blood T cell repertoires in COVID-19. Study information: Some COVID-19 samples were acute and others convalescent; all came from the United States, Italy and Spain. PBMCs, B-cell-depleted T cells, or T cells were the source of the cDNA or gDNA that made up the material.

The protocol was immunoSEQ multiplex PCR, while the TCRdb copy is restricted to in-frame clones and leaves out a portion. The data contain 200,000 to 300,000 clones, 86% of them singletons. This clonotype was sampled from a woman aged 25 to 45 who had recovered from COVID-19. Sequenced material: peripheral blood.

CDR3 coding DNA: TGTGCCAGCAGCTTAGGTGTCGGGGGGCCACAAGAGACCCAGTACTTC. It yields the protein CASSLGVGGPQETQYF. The chain couples TRBV7-7 to TRBJ2-5, with D perhaps TRBD2 (7 bases). Trimming took 1 base from V and 2 from J, leaving 14 bases between them. The CDR3 has 16 residues. CDR1 and CDR2 (germline): SSHAT, FNYEAQ (reference sequence).